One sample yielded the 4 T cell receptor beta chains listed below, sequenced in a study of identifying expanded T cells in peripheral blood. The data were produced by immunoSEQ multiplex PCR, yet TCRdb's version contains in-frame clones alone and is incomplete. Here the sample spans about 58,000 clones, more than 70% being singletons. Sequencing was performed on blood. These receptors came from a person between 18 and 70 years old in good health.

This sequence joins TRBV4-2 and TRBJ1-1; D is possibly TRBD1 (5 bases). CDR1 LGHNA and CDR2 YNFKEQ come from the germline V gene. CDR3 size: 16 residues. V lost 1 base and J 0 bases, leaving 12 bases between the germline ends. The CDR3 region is CASSQVGGGVNTEAFF. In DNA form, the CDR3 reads TGTGCCAGCAGCCAAGTTGGGGGAGGCGTGAACACTGAAGCTTTCTTT.

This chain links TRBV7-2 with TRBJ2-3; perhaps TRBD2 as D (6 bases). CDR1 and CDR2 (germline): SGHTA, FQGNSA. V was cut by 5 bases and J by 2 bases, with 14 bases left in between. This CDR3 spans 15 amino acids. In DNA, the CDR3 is TGTGCCAGCAGCCGATCGGGACTCTTCACAGATACGCAGTATTTT. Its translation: CASSRSGLFTDTQYF.

CDR3 nucleotides: TGTGCCAGCAGCCCAAGCAGGGGCTCCTACAATGAGCAGTTCTTC. Protein: CASSPSRGSYNEQFF. The J gene is TRBJ2-1, the V gene TRBV28; TRBD1 is a possible D gene (6 bases). Germline loops: CDR1 MDHEN, CDR2 SYDVKM. Trimming left V 6 bases short and J 0 bases short, with 12 bases between. This CDR3 spans 15 amino acids.

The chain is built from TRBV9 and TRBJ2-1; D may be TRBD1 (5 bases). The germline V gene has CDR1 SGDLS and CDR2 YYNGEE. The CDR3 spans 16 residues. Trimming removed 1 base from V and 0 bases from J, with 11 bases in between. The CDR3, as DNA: TGTGCCAGCAGCGTATCCCAGGGTTCCTCCTACAATGAGCAGTTCTTC. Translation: CASSVSQGSSYNEQFF.